Presented here are 27 T cell receptor beta chains from one specimen sequenced in a study of OX40 agonist ivuxolimab in advanced cancers. The repertoire was sequenced with immunoSEQ multiplex PCR; TCRdb's copy has only in-frame clones and lacks some. The sample includes roughly 13,000 clones, 80% of them seen just once. Sequences were derived from CD4+ or CD8+ T cells sorted from blood, sampled in a trial of the OX40 agonist ivuxolimab. The source of these receptors is an adult with an advanced solid tumor such as melanoma, head and neck, liver or kidney cancer.

The genes are TRBV2 and TRBJ1-2; D is unclear. The CDR3 has 13 amino acids. Germline loops: CDR1 SNHLY, CDR2 FYNNEI. Trimming removed 4 bases from V and 2 bases from J, with 8 bases in between. Written as DNA, the CDR3 is TGTGCCAGCAGTGGAGCTGAAAACTATGGCTACACCTTC. Amino acid sequence: CASSGAENYGYTF.

This clone was seen a single time. This chain connects TRBV15 to TRBJ2-5; 7 bases fit TRBD1. This CDR3 has 12 residues. Germline V gene lookup returns CDR1 LNHNV and CDR2 YYDKDF (reference sequence). The J segment lost 13 bases and the V segment lost 0 bases, leaving 5 bases of the junction unmatched. CDR3 nucleotide sequence: TGTGCCACCAGCAGAGATCCCCAGGGGGTGTACTTC. This codes for CATSRDPQGVYF.

This rearrangement joins TRBV19 to TRBJ1-2; D uncertain. The CDR3 contains 15 residues. V was trimmed by 4 bases and J by 4 bases, leaving 16 bases between them. Germline V gene sequence: CDR1 LNHDA, CDR2 SQIVND (reference sequence). CDR3 in DNA: TGTGCCAGTAGTACAGGCCCCCCTTCAGTCTATGGCTACACCTTC. This gives the protein CASSTGPPSVYGYTF.

The chain recombines TRBV13 with TRBJ2-7; 7 bases line up with TRBD1. Germline V gene sequence: CDR1 PRHDT, CDR2 FYEKMQ (reference sequence). Trimming cost V 6 bases and J 4 bases; bases outside gene matches: 6. This CDR3 is 13 amino acids long. The CDR3: CASSLQGFYEQYF. CDR3 DNA: TGTGCCAGCAGTTTACAGGGGTTTTACGAGCAGTACTTC.

DNA for the CDR3: TGTGCCAGCAGCTTGGGGGGGGCAAACACAGATACGCAGTATTTT. As protein: CASSLGGANTDTQYF. V and J are TRBV7-8 and TRBJ2-3; D is possibly TRBD2 (7 bases). CDR3 length: 15 residues. Trimming left V 3 bases short and J 2 bases short, with 12 bases between. In germline, CDR1 is SGHVS, CDR2 FQNEAQ.

The chain combines TRBV5-3 with TRBJ2-2, with D perhaps TRBD1 (5 bases). TRBV5-3 is labeled an ORF, and its function is uncertain. Trimming stripped 5 bases from V and 1 base from J, with 15 bases between. The CDR3 runs 16 residues. The CDR3 DNA reads as TGTGCCAGAAGATGGGGCCAAGGAAAGAACACCGGGGAGCTGTTTTTT. This translates into CARRWGQGKNTGELFF.

The V call is TRBV5-6, the J call TRBJ2-2; TRBD2 might be the D (6 bases). The V gene's germline CDR1 is SGHDT and CDR2 YYEEEE. V lost 0 bases and J 6 bases, leaving 6 bases between the germline ends. This CDR3 region has 13 residues. CDR3 residues: CASSLGGAGELFF. CDR3 in DNA: TGTGCCAGCAGCTTGGGGGGGGCCGGGGAGCTGTTTTTT.

This chain connects TRBV9 to TRBJ1-4, with a weak D call TRBD1 (6 bases). The CDR3 runs to 15 residues. V lost 0 bases and J 8 bases, leaving 14 bases between the germline ends. Germline V gene sequence: CDR1 SGDLS, CDR2 YYNGEE. The CDR3: CASSVASGVWEKLFF. CDR3 sequence (DNA): TGTGCCAGCAGCGTAGCTTCAGGGGTATGGGAAAAACTGTTTTTT.

The chain combines TRBV4-2 with TRBJ1-5; D gene ambiguous. CDR1 LGHNA and CDR2 YNFKEQ come from the germline V gene. Trimming removed 0 bases from V and 5 bases from J, with 20 bases in between. CDR3 size: 18 residues. CDR3 protein: CASSQDPAGGSIDQPQHF. CDR3 bases: TGTGCCAGCAGCCAAGATCCGGCAGGCGGATCGATCGATCAGCCCCAGCATTTT.

The V and J genes are TRBV30 and TRBJ1-2, with D possibly matching TRBD1 (5 bases). The CDR3 covers 13 residues. Germline CDR1 and CDR2: GTSNPN and SVGIG (reference sequence). Deletions cut 2 bases from V and 5 bases from J, with 12 bases between. The CDR3 DNA reads as TGTGCCTGGAGTTCTTCCGGGACTTATGGCTACACCTTC. Translating it yields CAWSSSGTYGYTF.

The genes are TRBV9 and TRBJ1-3, with 8 nucleotides matching TRBD1. Germline V gene sequence: CDR1 SGDLS, CDR2 YYNGEE. The CDR3 runs 13 residues. Trimming at V came to 6 bases and at J to 6 bases, leaving 5 bases not matched to a gene. This chain's CDR3 is CASNAGGENTIYF. CDR3 DNA sequence: TGTGCCAGCAACGCAGGGGGCGAAAACACCATATATTTT.

The chain links TRBV2 to TRBJ2-1; 11 bases line up with TRBD2. This CDR3 has 17 amino acids. Germline V CDR1 and CDR2: SNHLY, FYNNEI. V was clipped by 8 bases and J by 0 bases; unmatched bases: 9. The CDR3 protein is CASLGLAGGRSYNEQFF. The CDR3 DNA reads TGTGCCAGCTTAGGGCTAGCGGGGGGTCGCTCCTACAATGAGCAGTTCTTC. The full variable domain, completed using reference TRBV2 and TRBJ2-1, is EPEVTQTPSHQVTQMGQEVILRCVPISNHLYFYWYRQILGQKVEFLVSFYNNEISEKSEIFDDQFSVERPDGSNFTLKIRSTKLEDSAMYFCASLGLAGGRSYNEQFFGPGTRLTVL.

The genes are TRBV7-6 and TRBJ2-7; 10 bases are shared with TRBD2. V was pared by 1 base and J by 6 bases, with 3 bases of the junction left unmatched. CDR1 and CDR2 (germline): SGHVS, FNYEAQ. This CDR3 has 14 residues. Here the CDR3 DNA reads TGTGCCAGCAGCTTAGAGGTAGCGGGGGGCGAGCAGTACTTC. It encodes CASSLEVAGGEQYF.

This clone was detected a few times. The rearrangement joins TRBV14 to TRBJ1-2; the D is unclear. Germline lookup yields CDR1 SGHDN and CDR2 FVKESK. The CDR3 has 15 amino acids. Trimming took 2 bases from V and 2 from J, leaving 12 bases between them. The CDR3 DNA reads TGTGCCAGCAGCCAATACTGGGGAAGGAACTATGGCTACACCTTC. This translates into CASSQYWGRNYGYTF.

This sequence joins TRBV6-5 and TRBJ1-4, with TRBD1 identical over 8 bases. The trim removed 6 bases at V and 2 bases at J, leaving 2 bases unmatched. CDR3 length equals 14 residues. CDR1 is MNHEY and CDR2 is SVGAGI in the germline V gene. CDR3 DNA: TGTGCCAGCAGCACAGGGGGGACTAATGAAAAACTGTTTTTT. It codes for CASSTGGTNEKLFF.

The chain employs TRBV10-1 and TRBJ2-2, with D possibly matching TRBD2 (5 bases). CDR1 is WNHNN, CDR2 SYGVQD, per germline (reference sequence). Deletions cut 2 bases from V and 8 bases from J, with 6 bases between. This CDR3 has 12 residues. The CDR3 DNA reads TGCGCCAGCAGTGAGGGGAGTGGGGAGCTGTTTTTT. This sequence encodes CASSEGSGELFF.

The genes are TRBV6-6 and TRBJ2-1; no clear D gene. CDR1 MNHNY and CDR2 SVGAGI come from the germline V gene (reference sequence). V lost 0 bases and J lost 6, with 3 bases in between. This CDR3 has 12 amino acids. Written as DNA, the CDR3 is TGTGCCAGCAGTTACTCGACCAATGAGCAGTTCTTC. Amino acid sequence: CASSYSTNEQFF.

This chain uses TRBV15 with TRBJ2-3; no reliable D call. Between the trimmed V and J ends, which lost 0 bases and 2 bases, there was a span of 12 bases. From germline, CDR1 is LNHNV and CDR2 YYDKDF (reference sequence). The CDR3 has 16 residues. The CDR3 reads CATSRDLGTYTDTQYF. For the CDR3, the DNA is TGTGCCACCAGCAGAGATCTGGGTACCTACACAGATACGCAGTATTTT.

The chain is built from TRBV2 and TRBJ1-5; D not certain. Trimming removed 6 bases from V and 4 bases from J, with 25 bases in between. The CDR3 is 18 residues long. The germline CDR1 and CDR2 sequences are SNHLY and FYNNEI. The CDR3 spells CASSHTPDTPARNQPQHF. The CDR3 DNA is TGTGCCAGCAGCCACACTCCTGACACCCCGGCAAGGAATCAGCCCCAGCATTTT. Looking up the rest from reference TRBV2 and TRBJ1-5 gives the full variable domain: EPEVTQTPSHQVTQMGQEVILRCVPISNHLYFYWYRQILGQKVEFLVSFYNNEISEKSEIFDDQFSVERPDGSNFTLKIRSTKLEDSAMYFCASSHTPDTPARNQPQHFGDGTRLSIL.

The rearrangement links TRBV4-2 to TRBJ1-1; 7 nucleotides align to TRBD1. The CDR3 has 15 amino acids. V lost 1 base, J lost 0 bases, and 2 bases stayed unmatched. CDR1 LGHNA and CDR2 YNFKEQ come from the germline V gene. CDR3 bases: TGTGCCAGCAGCCAAGCCGGGACAGTGAACACTGAAGCTTTCTTT. It encodes CASSQAGTVNTEAFF.

Here the CDR3 reads CASSLEGFYNSPLHF. In DNA, the CDR3 is TGTGCCAGCAGCTTGGAGGGTTTCTATAATTCACCCCTCCACTTT. The V call is TRBV5-6, the J call TRBJ1-6; D not resolved. This CDR3 has 15 residues. V lost 0 bases to trimming and J lost 3 bases, with 7 bases between them. CDR1 and CDR2 from the germline V gene are SGHDT and YYEEEE.

The rearrangement joins TRBV9 to TRBJ1-3; D unclear. Germline assignment: CDR1 SGDLS and CDR2 YYNGEE. The CDR3 has 15 amino acids. Between the trimmed V and J ends, which lost 0 bases and 0 bases, there was a span of 7 bases. The CDR3 sequence: CASSVGSLSGNTIYF. CDR3 DNA: TGTGCCAGCAGCGTAGGGAGTCTCTCTGGAAACACCATATATTTT. The full variable domain, completed using reference TRBV9 and TRBJ1-3, is DSGVTQTPKHLITATGQRVTLRCSPRSGDLSVYWYQQSLDQGLQFLIQYYNGEERAKGNILERFSAQQFPDLHSELNLSSLELGDSALYFCASSVGSLSGNTIYFGEGSWLTVV.

The gene calls are TRBV19 and TRBJ2-3, with D tentatively TRBD2 (5 bases). The V and J ends lost 6 bases and 0 bases respectively, with 13 bases between them. Germline CDR1 is LNHDA and CDR2 is SQIVND (reference sequence). The length of the CDR3 is 15 residues. CDR3 in DNA: TGTGCCAGTAGCCCCGGGGTGCTCAGCACAGATACGCAGTATTTT. This gives the protein CASSPGVLSTDTQYF.

This chain connects TRBV27 to TRBJ1-2; 11 bases agree with TRBD1. V lost 5 bases and J lost 5; bases outside the gene matches: 4. This CDR3 comprises 14 residues. From germline, CDR1 is MNHEY and CDR2 SMNVEV (reference sequence). Written as DNA, the CDR3 is TGTGCCAGCAGTCCCGGACAGGGGGCGTATGGCTACACCTTC. It is translated as CASSPGQGAYGYTF.

This chain links TRBV2 with TRBJ2-2; D is perhaps TRBD2 (5 bases). CDR3 length: 12 amino acids. Trimming cost V 7 bases and J 5 bases, with 8 bases left between them. Germline CDR1 SNHLY, CDR2 FYNNEI. Here the CDR3 DNA reads TGTGCCAGCACCCCGGGGACCGGGGAGCTGTTTTTT. Its translation is CASTPGTGELFF.

This clone has a single count. The V and J genes are TRBV27 and TRBJ2-2, with 13 bases fitting TRBD2. The V gene end was trimmed by 4 bases and the J gene end by 5 bases; junction bases not matched to a gene: 7. From germline, CDR1 is MNHEY and CDR2 SMNVEV (reference sequence). The CDR3 loop spans 17 amino acids. The CDR3 reads CASSSEPGLAGTGELFF. The CDR3 nucleotides are TGTGCCAGCAGTTCCGAGCCGGGACTAGCGGGGACCGGGGAGCTGTTTTTT.

The chain employs TRBV9 and TRBJ2-1; D is perhaps TRBD1 (5 bases). The ends were cut back, 3 bases at V and 5 bases at J, with 21 bases in the middle. CDR1 and CDR2 (germline): SGDLS, YYNGEE. The CDR3 runs to 17 residues. CDR3 DNA: TGTGCCAGCAGCGCCGAGCCCACAGGCAAGTTTAACAATGAGCAGTTCTTC. As protein: CASSAEPTGKFNNEQFF.